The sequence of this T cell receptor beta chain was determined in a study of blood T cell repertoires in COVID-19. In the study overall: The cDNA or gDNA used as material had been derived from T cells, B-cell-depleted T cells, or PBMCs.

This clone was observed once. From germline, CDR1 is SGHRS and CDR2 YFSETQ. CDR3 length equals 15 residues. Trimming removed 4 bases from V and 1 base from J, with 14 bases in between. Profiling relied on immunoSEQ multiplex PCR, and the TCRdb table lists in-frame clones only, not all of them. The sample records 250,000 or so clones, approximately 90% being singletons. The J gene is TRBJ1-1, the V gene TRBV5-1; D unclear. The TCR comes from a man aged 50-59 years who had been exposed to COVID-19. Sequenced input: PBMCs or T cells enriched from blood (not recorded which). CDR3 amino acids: CASSPGGTGNTEAFF. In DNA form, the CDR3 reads TGCGCCAGCAGCCCAGGTGGTACTGGGAACACTGAAGCTTTCTTT.